A selection of T cell receptor beta chains follows, all from one sample in a study of T-cell memory formation after mild COVID-19. TCRdb independently ran MiXCR on the 5' RACE reads; one entry per CDR3 protein. Of 150,000 to 200,000 distinct CDR3 sequences in the sample, 11% were seen once. Specimen: PBMCs or a T cell subset sorted from them (not recorded which). Receptor source: a man aged 18 to 30 who had mild COVID-19 (a few samples of this study predate the infection). Cell type and time point are not known. Both conserved end residues are part of each CDR3. Each record gives: D gene, V gene, J gene, clone size, CDR3 DNA, CDR3 protein. A D gene is named only where the DNA matches it firmly. Rows may omit the clone size; those that give it use once, few, many or a size class.

>NA|TRBV7-2|TRBJ2-5|NA
TGTGCCAGCAGCTCCTCGGGGCTCCAAGAGACCCAGTACTTC
CASSSSGLQETQYF
>NA|TRBV7-9|TRBJ1-3|few
TGTGCCAGCAGCAGACGCGGGGTGAGCTCTGGAAACACCATATATTTT
CASSRRGVSSGNTIYF
>NA|TRBV29-1|TRBJ1-5|few
TGCAGCGTTGGTGATCGCAATCAGCCCCAGCATTTT
CSVGDRNQPQHF
>TRBD1|TRBV5-1|TRBJ1-6|NA
TGCGCCAGCAGCCGAAATCGACAGGGGGATAATTCACCCCTCCACTTT
CASSRNRQGDNSPLHF
>NA|TRBV5-1|TRBJ2-1|NA
TGCGCCAGCAGCTTGGACATGGGAACATACAATGAGCAGTTCTTC
CASSLDMGTYNEQFF
>TRBD2|TRBV6-5|TRBJ2-3|NA
TGTGCCAGCAGAGGACTAGCGGGGGGCCCAGATACGCAGTATTTT
CASRGLAGGPDTQYF
>NA|TRBV12-3/TRBV12-4|TRBJ1-2|NA
TGTGCCAGCAGTTTAACGGCCTATGGCTACACCTTC
CASSLTAYGYTF
>TRBD1|TRBV9|TRBJ2-4|NA
TGTGCCAGCAGCAGGGGGCAGGGGAACATTCAGTACTTC
CASSRGQGNIQYF
>NA|TRBV6-5|TRBJ1-6|few
TGTGCCAGCAGCCCTCTTACCTATTCACCCCTCCACTTT
CASSPLTYSPLHF
>NA|TRBV5-1|TRBJ1-6|many
TGCGCCAGCAGCTTGGGGACGGACTTTCATAATTCACCCCTCCACTTT
CASSLGTDFHNSPLHF
>NA|TRBV28|TRBJ2-6|NA
TGTGCCAGCAGTGGAGCGGCTGGGGCCAACGTCCTGACTTTC
CASSGAAGANVLTF
>TRBD1|TRBV4-3|TRBJ1-5|few
TGCGCCAGCAGCCAAGCGACAGGGGGCACGCCCCAGCATTTT
CASSQATGGTPQHF
>TRBD1|TRBV20-1|TRBJ1-2|NA
TGCAGTGCTAGAGGTCAGGGGGGTAACTATGGCTACACCTTC
CSARGQGGNYGYTF
>NA|TRBV15|TRBJ1-3|NA
TGTGCCACCAGCAGAGATCGGGCGATCTCTGGAAACACCATATATTTT
CATSRDRAISGNTIYF
>NA|TRBV28|TRBJ2-2|NA
TGTGCCAGCAGTTTTGCCAGGGCGGCCGGGGAGCTGTTTTTT
CASSFARAAGELFF
>NA|TRBV24-1|TRBJ2-4|NA
TGTGCCACCCCCAGGGGAGATTGGGGGCTAGCCAAAAACATTCAGTACTTC
CATPRGDWGLAKNIQYF
>NA|TRBV7-9|TRBJ1-2|NA
TGTGCCAGCAGCTTGAGGGAAGGGGGTGGCTACACCTTC
CASSLREGGGYTF
>TRBD2|TRBV6-5|TRBJ2-7|many
TGTGCCAGCAGTCTCCTCCCAGGGAGGGGTTCAGGCGAGCAGTACTTC
CASSLLPGRGSGEQYF
>NA|TRBV7-9|TRBJ1-1|NA
TGTGCCAGCAGCCCCCAGGTAACTGAAGCTTTCTTT
CASSPQVTEAFF
>TRBD2|TRBV6-5|TRBJ2-2|NA
TGTGCCAGCAGTTACTACCCCCCGACTAGCGGGGGGGCACCCGGGGAGCTGTTTTTT
CASSYYPPTSGGAPGELFF
>TRBD2|TRBV7-8|TRBJ2-1|NA
TGTGCCAGCAGCTTCGGGACTAGCGTCTTGATCTCCCAGTTCTTC
CASSFGTSVLISQFF
>TRBD2|TRBV7-2|TRBJ2-1|few
TGTGCCAGCAGCGCGCCGGGACTAGCCCTTGTCAATGAGCAGTTCTTC
CASSAPGLALVNEQFF
>NA|TRBV24-1|TRBJ2-1|few
TGTGCCACCAGTGATTTGACGGGGGCCACCTACAATGAGCAGTTCTTC
CATSDLTGATYNEQFF
>TRBD2|TRBV20-1|TRBJ2-1|NA
TGCAGTGCCCGCCCGACTAGCGGCTCCTACAATGAGCAGTTCTTC
CSARPTSGSYNEQFF
>NA|TRBV20-1|TRBJ2-1|few
TGCAGTGCCCGGGGGCGGGGCAATGAGCAGTTCTTC
CSARGRGNEQFF
>NA|TRBV12-3/TRBV12-4|TRBJ2-5|NA
TGTGCCAGCAGTTTCCACAGGGCCCAAGAGACCCAGTACTTC
CASSFHRAQETQYF
>NA|TRBV4-1|TRBJ1-5|few
TGCGCCAGCAGCCGAAAGGATCGGGACAATCAGCCCCAGCATTTT
CASSRKDRDNQPQHF
>NA|TRBV24-1|TRBJ2-1|NA
TGTGCCACCAGTCCCTGGGGGGTCAGTGAGCAGTTCTTC
CATSPWGVSEQFF
>TRBD1|TRBV4-2|TRBJ2-6|many
TGTGCCAGCAGCCAAGATCGGGACAGCTCTGGGGCCAACGTCCTGACTTTC
CASSQDRDSSGANVLTF